This record looks at one T cell receptor beta chain sequence and its context. V shed 0 bases and J shed 4 bases, with 5 bases lying between them. The CDR3 loop spans 13 amino acids. Germline V gene data show CDR1 as SEHNR and CDR2 as FQNEAQ (reference sequence). Produced via immunoSEQ multiplex PCR; TCRdb's table is partial and in-frame only. The sample yields around 250,000 clones, roughly 83% seen once. This entry comes from a study of blood T cell repertoires in COVID-19. Material for sequencing was peripheral blood. The rearrangement joins TRBV7-9 to TRBJ2-3; no clear D. This clonotype originated in a man in his sixties who had recovered from COVID-19. As DNA, the CDR3 is TGTGCCAGCAGCTTAGCTGGGCCAGATACGCAGTATTTT. It translates to CASSLAGPDTQYF.